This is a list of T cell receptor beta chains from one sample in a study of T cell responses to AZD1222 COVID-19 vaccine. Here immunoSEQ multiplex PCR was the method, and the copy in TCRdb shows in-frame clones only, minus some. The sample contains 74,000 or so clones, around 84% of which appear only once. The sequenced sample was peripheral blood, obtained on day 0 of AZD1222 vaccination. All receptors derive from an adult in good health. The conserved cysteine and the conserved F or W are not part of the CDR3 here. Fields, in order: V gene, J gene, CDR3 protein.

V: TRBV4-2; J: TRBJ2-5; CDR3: ASSRGVDQETQY
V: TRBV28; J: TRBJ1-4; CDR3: ASSQTGAGEKLF
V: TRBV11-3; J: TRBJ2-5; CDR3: ASSRSGQETQY
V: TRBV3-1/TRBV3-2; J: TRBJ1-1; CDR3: ASSTGPGAEAF
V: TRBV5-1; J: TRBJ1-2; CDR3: ASSLDVRDYGYT
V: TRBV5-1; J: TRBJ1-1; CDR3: ASSFQPGGAF
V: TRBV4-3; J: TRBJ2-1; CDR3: ASSHDLLAGAEQF
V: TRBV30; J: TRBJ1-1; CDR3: AWSRGRKNTEAF
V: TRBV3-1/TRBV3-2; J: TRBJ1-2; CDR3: ASSPNEPSHGYT
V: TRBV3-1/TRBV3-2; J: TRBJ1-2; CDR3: ASSPRGSALYGYT
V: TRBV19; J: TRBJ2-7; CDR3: ASSPNHDEQY
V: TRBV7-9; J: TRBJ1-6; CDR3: ASSPPDNFYNSPLH
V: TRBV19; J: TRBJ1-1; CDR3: ATLRGQGEGWTEAF
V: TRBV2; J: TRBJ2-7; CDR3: ASRDLSYEQY
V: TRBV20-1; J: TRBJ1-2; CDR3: SASKTAAKTNYGYT
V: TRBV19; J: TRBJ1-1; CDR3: ASSMGTAGTEAF
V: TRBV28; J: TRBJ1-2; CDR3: ASSQQGNYGYT
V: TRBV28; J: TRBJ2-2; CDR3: ASSLAGELF
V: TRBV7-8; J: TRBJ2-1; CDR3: ASSPFEGNEQF
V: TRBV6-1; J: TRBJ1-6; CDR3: ASSEAVGYNSPLH
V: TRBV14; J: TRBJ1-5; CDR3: ASSLGPHPTQPQH